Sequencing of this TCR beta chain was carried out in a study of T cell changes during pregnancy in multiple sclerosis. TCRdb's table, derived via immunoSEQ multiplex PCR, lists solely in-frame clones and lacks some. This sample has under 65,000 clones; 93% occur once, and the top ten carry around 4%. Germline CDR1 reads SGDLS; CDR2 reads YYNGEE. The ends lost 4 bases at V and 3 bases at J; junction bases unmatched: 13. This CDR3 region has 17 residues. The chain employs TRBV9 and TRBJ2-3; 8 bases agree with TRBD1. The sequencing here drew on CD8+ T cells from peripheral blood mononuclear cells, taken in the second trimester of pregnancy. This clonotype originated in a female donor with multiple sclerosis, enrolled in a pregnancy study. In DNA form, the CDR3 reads TGTGCCAGCAGCCCAGGGGTAGGCAGGACAGGGACAGATACGCAGTATTTT. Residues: CASSPGVGRTGTDTQYF.